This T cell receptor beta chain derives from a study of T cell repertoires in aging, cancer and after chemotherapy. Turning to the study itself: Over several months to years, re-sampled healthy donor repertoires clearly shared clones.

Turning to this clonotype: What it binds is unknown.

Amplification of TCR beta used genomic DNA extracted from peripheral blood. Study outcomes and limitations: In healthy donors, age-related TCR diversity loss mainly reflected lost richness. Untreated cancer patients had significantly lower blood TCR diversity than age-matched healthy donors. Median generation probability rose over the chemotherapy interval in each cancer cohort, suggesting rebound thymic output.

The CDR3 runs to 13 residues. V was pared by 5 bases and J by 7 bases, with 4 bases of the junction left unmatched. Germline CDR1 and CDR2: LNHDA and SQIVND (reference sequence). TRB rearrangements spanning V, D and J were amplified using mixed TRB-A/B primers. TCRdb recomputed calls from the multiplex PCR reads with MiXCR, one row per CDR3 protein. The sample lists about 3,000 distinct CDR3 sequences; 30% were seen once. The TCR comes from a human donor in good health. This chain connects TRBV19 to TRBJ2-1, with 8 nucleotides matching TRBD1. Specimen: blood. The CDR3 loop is CASSRRQGNEQFF. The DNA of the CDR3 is TGTGCCAGTAGTCGACGACAGGGGAATGAGCAGTTCTTC.